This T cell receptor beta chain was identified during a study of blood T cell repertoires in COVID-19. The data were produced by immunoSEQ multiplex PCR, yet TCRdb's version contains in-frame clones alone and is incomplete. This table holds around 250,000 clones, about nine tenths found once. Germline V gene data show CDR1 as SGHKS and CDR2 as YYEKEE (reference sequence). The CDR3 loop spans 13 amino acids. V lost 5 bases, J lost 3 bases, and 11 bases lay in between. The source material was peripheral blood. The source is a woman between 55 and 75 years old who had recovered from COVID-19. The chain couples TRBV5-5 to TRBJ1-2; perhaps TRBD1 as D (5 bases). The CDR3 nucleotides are TGTGCCAGCAGGCCTGGGGGGGACTATGGCTACACCTTC. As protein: CASRPGGDYGYTF.